What follows describes a single T cell receptor (beta chain). Which antigen it targets is not known. No base quality values were provided; no much bigger clone lies one nucleotide off. These data originate in a study of identical twins (dated by TCRdb to between 2015 and 2016). A note on the overall study: To test whether fetal clonotypes persist, the study used deep sequencing on TCR alpha and beta repertoires from monozygotic twins, unrelated adults of various ages, and cord blood. To rule out contamination, replicate twin experiments were performed at different times with different library preparation protocols.

Paper-wide results and their limitations: Recombination models systematically underestimated out-of-frame TCR alpha sharing in monozygotic twins but agreed with sharing between unrelated individuals. Out-of-frame TCR alpha sequences shared between twins showed an excess of low generation-probability sequences compared with coincidental sharing between unrelated individuals. Invariant T cells such as MAIT and iNKT could partly confound zero-insertion analyses, although diverse VJ usage argued against such confounding for most clonotypes. Fewer insertions were carried by abundant cord blood beta clonotypes, a similar but weaker trend appeared in young adult naive repertoires, and no such trend appeared in memory repertoires. In beta out-of-frame sequences, excess twin sharing was weaker, because having fewer shared sequences lowered the signal-to-noise ratio. Conclusions relied on cross-sectional statistical analysis, since the same donors could not be followed over many years.

CDR1 and CDR2 were assigned from the germline V gene as MNHEY and SVGAGI. From the cysteine up to the phenylalanine, the CDR3 has a length of 15 residues. The CDR3 DNA has 45 bases and is translated from base 1. V and J lose 4 bases and 0 bases, and a span of 10 bases separates them. Every donor was a healthy Caucasian. The twin cohort comprised three pairs of female monozygotic twins, all aged roughly 18 to 30 years. Peripheral blood mononuclear cells were the source from which RNA for the TCR libraries was isolated. The library came from 5' RACE. The listed sequencing device is Illumina HiSeq 2000. A universal primer binding site was added through template switching, and the final cDNA carried a unique molecular identifier so that TCR cDNA molecules could be counted accurately. Specific primers in the conserved constant-segment region were used to synthesize first-strand cDNA for the TCR alpha and beta chains. Each cDNA library was double barcoded, with a SMART-Mk sample barcode plus Illumina barcodes, to control for contamination. TruSeq adapter sequences along with Illumina sample barcodes were introduced in two successive PCR steps. The Illumina HiSeq platform was used with custom primers to sequence TCR alpha and beta cDNA libraries. The authors' analysis ran thus. Raw reads were processed with MiGEC to extract unique molecular identifiers, and MiXCR was used to determine CDR3 positions. For each individual, recombination models were inferred using an EM algorithm with the repgenHMM and IGoR tools. Shared clonotype analysis was performed with the tcR package in R, normalizing sharing by the product of cloneset sizes. To study raw recombination free of thymic and clonal selection effects, out-of-frame nonproductive sequences were analyzed. In-frame beta chains were kept once TCRdb had trimmed the public reads at Q25 with fastp and called clones with MiXCR. Each entry is one CDR3 protein sequence, shown with its most common DNA and genes. None of the V and J calls come from the authors' own analysis; TCRdb made them. Recorded for this sample are under 1 million distinct CDR3 sequences; around an eighth of them occurred a single time. The ten largest clonotypes hold about 1.5% of the sample.

The sample was also reused in another study, on yellow fever vaccine responses in identical twins. As the second paper documents: According to the authors, the vaccine-induced T cell response in identical twins seemed to be partly convergent and partly specific to each individual. In the study, vaccine-responding T cell clones were precisely tracked in identical twins.

This TCR came from a woman aged 18-35 years in good health. Material for sequencing was PBMCs. The sequence joins TRBV6-5 to TRBJ2-1, with the D segment identity uncertain. At the DNA level, the sequence is TGTGCCAGCAGTTCCGGGTCCAGCTCCTACAATGAGCAGTTCTTC. This yields the protein CASSSGSSSYNEQFF.